The 22 T cell receptor beta chains below come from one sample, sequenced in a study of blood T cell repertoires in COVID-19. Assay used: immunoSEQ multiplex PCR; TCRdb lists only in-frame clones, some missing. The data show about 200,000 clones, 89% seen once. Specimen: peripheral blood. These receptors came from a man aged 55 to 70 who had recovered from COVID-19.

This chain uses TRBV3-1 (or the pseudogene TRBV3-2) with TRBJ1-4; the match to TRBD1 covers 7 bases. Germline trimming cut 3 bases from V and 5 bases from J; bases unmatched to any gene: 6. CDR1 is LGHDT, CDR2 YNNKEL, per germline (reference sequence). The CDR3 runs to 15 residues. The CDR3 coding sequence is TGTGCCAGCAGCCATGGGGACAGCCTAAATGAAAAACTGTTTTTT. Amino acid sequence: CASSHGDSLNEKLFF.

This chain joins TRBV5-5 and TRBJ2-7; 8 positions match TRBD1. Germline CDR1 reads SGHKS; CDR2 reads YYEKEE (reference sequence). J was trimmed by 2 bases and V by 4 bases; bases with no gene match: 8. The CDR3 spans 15 residues. The chain's CDR3 is CASSRGTGNTYEQYF. The CDR3 DNA follows: TGTGCCAGCAGCCGGGGGACAGGTAATACCTACGAGCAGTACTTC.

J is TRBJ2-1 and V is TRBV6-2 or TRBV6-3, with 7 bases identical to TRBD2. This CDR3 is built from 15 residues. V gave up 6 bases and J gave up 8 bases; unmatched junction bases: 13. Germline loops: CDR1 MNHEY, CDR2 SVGEGT. The CDR3 loop reads CASSPASGGRDEQFF. CDR3 nucleotides: TGTGCCAGCAGCCCGGCTAGCGGAGGGAGGGATGAGCAGTTCTTC.

V usage is TRBV18 and J usage is TRBJ2-3, with 9 bases that match TRBD1. CDR1 is KGHSH and CDR2 is LQKENI in the germline V gene. With 3 bases clipped from V and 2 bases from J, the junction kept 6 bases outside the gene matches. CDR3 length: 16 residues. The DNA for the CDR3 is TGTGCCAGCTCACCGTTGGGGACAGGGACCACAGATACGCAGTATTTT. This sequence encodes CASSPLGTGTTDTQYF.

The rearrangement uses TRBV5-1 and TRBJ2-3; TRBD2 is a possible D gene (6 bases). The CDR3 covers 14 residues. Trimming shortened V by 5 bases and J by 0 bases, and 10 bases separated the two germline ends. Looked up from germline, CDR1 is SGHRS and CDR2 is YFSETQ. DNA for the CDR3: TGCGCCAGCAGTCGGGAGACTAGCACAGATACGCAGTATTTT. Its protein product is CASSRETSTDTQYF. The variable domain in full, with the rest retrieved from reference TRBV5-1 and TRBJ2-3, is KAGVTQTPRYLIKTRGQQVTLSCSPISGHRSVSWYQQTPGQGLQFLFEYFSETQRNKGNFPGRFSGRQFSNSRSEMNVSTLELGDSALYLCASSRETSTDTQYFGPGTRLTVL.

The rearrangement joins TRBV6-5 to TRBJ2-5; 7 nucleotides match TRBD1. After removal of 3 bases from V and 0 bases from J, the junction contained 4 bases not matched to a gene. Germline CDR1 and CDR2: MNHEY and SVGAGI. The CDR3 consists of 15 residues. The CDR3 protein is CASSYQGQNQETQYF. For the CDR3, the DNA is TGTGCCAGCAGTTATCAGGGACAGAACCAAGAGACCCAGTACTTC.

The chain links TRBV7-2 to TRBJ1-2; 7 nucleotides align to TRBD1. The V gene's germline CDR1 is SGHTA and CDR2 FQGNSA. V lost 6 bases and J lost 4; bases outside the gene matches: 8. The CDR3 runs to 14 residues. The DNA of the CDR3 is TGTGCCAGCAGGAACCAGGGGGGCGGCTATGGCTACACCTTC. Protein sequence: CASRNQGGGYGYTF.

The rearrangement links TRBV29-1 to TRBJ1-5; D is ambiguous. CDR3 length equals 11 residues. Looked up from germline, CDR1 is SQVTM and CDR2 is ANQGSEA. Trimming took off 7 bases at V and 3 bases at J, with 7 bases between the two ends. In nucleotides, the CDR3 is TGCAGCGCCGGGGACAATCAGCCCCAGCATTTT. This translates into CSAGDNQPQHF.

The sample holds one count of this clone. The chain is built from TRBV11-3 and TRBJ2-2; tentatively, D is TRBD2 (6 bases). Trimming removed 3 bases at V and 5 bases at J, with 7 bases between. The CDR3 has 13 residues. Germline V gives CDR1 SGHNT, CDR2 YENEEA. CDR3 bases: TGTGCCAGCAGCTTGGCGGGGACCGGGGAGCTGTTTTTT. Translated: CASSLAGTGELFF. Complete variable domain (other parts from reference TRBV11-3 and TRBJ2-2): EAGVVQSPRYKIIEKKQPVAFWCNPISGHNTLYWYLQNLGQGPELLIRYENEEAVDDSQLPKDRFSAERLKGVDSTLKIQPAELGDSAVYLCASSLAGTGELFFGEGSRLTVL.

The genes are TRBV19 and TRBJ1-1; possibly TRBD1 for D (5 bases). V lost 6 bases and J 5 bases, leaving 19 bases between the germline ends. The CDR3 consists of 15 residues. CDR1 is LNHDA, CDR2 SQIVND, per germline (reference sequence). The CDR3, as DNA: TGTGCCAGTAGACCCCTCAGGGTATCCAAAACTGAAGCTTTCTTT. The encoded protein is CASRPLRVSKTEAFF.

This rearrangement joins TRBV6-5 to TRBJ1-1; the match to TRBD1 covers 8 bases. The V and J ends lost 7 bases and 1 base, in that order; junction bases with no gene match: 8. Germline V gene data show CDR1 as MNHEY and CDR2 as SVGAGI. The CDR3 is 15 residues long. The CDR3 DNA is TGTGCCAGCATACCCGGACAGGGACGGAACACTGAAGCTTTCTTT. As protein: CASIPGQGRNTEAFF.

The rearrangement links TRBV3-1 (or the pseudogene TRBV3-2) to TRBJ2-7, with D tentatively TRBD2 (5 bases). The V end was cut by 0 bases, the J end by 0 bases, with 9 bases between. The CDR3 has 15 residues. The germline CDR1 and CDR2 sequences are LGHDT and YNNKEL (reference sequence). CDR3 coding DNA: TGTGCCAGCAGCCAAGACCGGACTTCCTCCTACGAGCAGTACTTC. Translation: CASSQDRTSSYEQYF.

This chain uses TRBV4-1 with TRBJ2-2; the D gene is possibly TRBD2 (6 bases). Germline values: CDR1 MGHRA, CDR2 YSYEKL. V gave up 5 bases and J gave up 2 bases, with 15 bases separating them. CDR3 size: 16 residues. CDR3 nucleotide sequence: TGCGCCAGCAGCGAGAGAACAGGACTAAACACCGGGGAGCTGTTTTTT. Its translation is CASSERTGLNTGELFF.

V is TRBV29-1 and J is TRBJ2-4, with a weak D call TRBD1 (6 bases). There are 16 residues in the CDR3. In germline, CDR1 is SQVTM, CDR2 ANQGSEA. As DNA, the CDR3 is TGCACCCAGTACTGGGAGACAGGTTTAGCCAAAAACATTCAGTACTTC. Protein: CTQYWETGLAKNIQYF.

The chain recombines TRBV19 with TRBJ1-6, with D possibly being TRBD1 (6 bases). V lost 10 bases, J lost 0 bases, and 13 bases lay in between. Germline values: CDR1 LNHDA, CDR2 SQIVND (reference sequence). This CDR3 has 15 amino acids. Written as DNA, the CDR3 is TGTGCCACCATCGACAGGAGCTCCTATAATTCACCCCTCCACTTT. It specifies CATIDRSSYNSPLHF.

The chain combines TRBV6-5 with TRBJ1-2; 10 positions match TRBD1. With 6 bases clipped from V and 3 bases from J, the junction kept 7 bases outside the gene matches. CDR1 MNHEY and CDR2 SVGAGI come from the germline V gene. The CDR3 covers 15 residues. DNA for the CDR3: TGTGCCAGCAGGGGCGGGGACAGGGGATACTATGGCTACACCTTC. This encodes CASRGGDRGYYGYTF.

V is TRBV5-6 and J is TRBJ1-2; D is uncertain. Germline V lookup: CDR1 SGHDT, CDR2 YYEEEE. Trimming stripped 4 bases from V and 8 bases from J, with 15 bases between. The CDR3 extends over 13 amino acids. The CDR3 DNA follows: TGTGCCAGCAGCCTTGTCTCAGGAGGCGGCTACACCTTC. This codes for CASSLVSGGGYTF.

The gene calls are TRBV7-6 and TRBJ2-2; D possibly corresponds to TRBD1 (7 bases). Trimming cost V 5 bases and J 4 bases, with 14 bases left between them. This CDR3 contains 15 residues. Looked up from germline, CDR1 is SGHVS and CDR2 is FNYEAQ. CDR3 DNA sequence: TGTGCCAGCAGCCCCAGGGGGGTTACCACCGGGGAGCTGTTTTTT. It codes for CASSPRGVTTGELFF.

The CDR3 spells CASSPNEIGELFF. The CDR3 DNA follows: TGTGCCAGCTCACCGAATGAGATCGGGGAGCTGTTTTTT. J is TRBJ2-2 and V is TRBV18; the D is unclear. V gave up 3 bases and J gave up 7 bases, with 9 bases separating them. Germline CDR1 KGHSH, CDR2 LQKENI. This CDR3 comprises 13 residues.

The rearrangement joins TRBV5-1 to TRBJ2-7; TRBD2 agrees at 10 bases. CDR3 length: 14 amino acids. Germline V CDR1 and CDR2: SGHRS, YFSETQ. After removal of 2 bases from V and 7 bases from J, the junction contained 6 bases not matched to a gene. The CDR3: CASSFLAGEWEQYF. The CDR3 bases are TGCGCCAGCAGCTTCCTAGCGGGAGAGTGGGAGCAGTACTTC.

The chain links TRBV7-9 to TRBJ1-1; TRBD1 matches 7 bases. This CDR3 contains 15 residues. The germline CDR1 and CDR2 sequences are SEHNR and FQNEAQ (reference sequence). V lost 4 bases to trimming and J lost 0 bases; unmatched junction nucleotides: 5. The CDR3 coding sequence is TGTGCCAGCAGCTCTTGGACAGGTTTGAACACTGAAGCTTTCTTT. Amino acid sequence: CASSSWTGLNTEAFF.

Here the CDR3 reads CATRGTGQGNEQFF. CDR3 bases: TGTGCCACCAGGGGGACTGGCCAGGGCAATGAGCAGTTCTTC. This chain links TRBV24-1 with TRBJ2-1; a weak D match, TRBD2 (6 bases). This CDR3 has 14 amino acids. V shed 7 bases and J shed 6 bases, with 15 bases lying between them. Looked up from germline, CDR1 is KGHDR and CDR2 is SFDVKD.